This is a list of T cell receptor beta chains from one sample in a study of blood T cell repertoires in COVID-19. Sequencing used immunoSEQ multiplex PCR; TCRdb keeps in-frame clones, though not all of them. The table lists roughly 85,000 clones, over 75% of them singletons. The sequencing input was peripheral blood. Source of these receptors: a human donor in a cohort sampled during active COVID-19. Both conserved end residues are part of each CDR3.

CDR3 protein: CASSPWTGASYEQYF
V gene: TRBV5-1
CDR3 length: 15

CDR3 protein: CASSLGGRVGQPQHF
V gene: TRBV7-6
CDR3 length: 15

CDR3 protein: CASSQSTGYNEQFF
V gene: TRBV7-8
CDR3 length: 14

CDR3 protein: CATSRDWTGLTEAFF
V gene: TRBV15
CDR3 length: 15

CDR3 protein: CASSQSEFEQYF
V gene: TRBV3-1/TRBV3-2
CDR3 length: 12

CDR3 protein: CAGQGFGNTIYF
V gene: TRBV4-1
CDR3 length: 12

CDR3 protein: CASSSRGGPVHNEQFF
V gene: TRBV5-8
CDR3 length: 16

CDR3 protein: CASSRQRNTEAFF
V gene: TRBV3-1/TRBV3-2
CDR3 length: 13

CDR3 protein: CASSTPTVSNQPQHF
V gene: TRBV19
CDR3 length: 15

CDR3 protein: CASSIRDSYEQYF
V gene: TRBV6-2/TRBV6-3
CDR3 length: 13

CDR3 protein: CASGDRGHQPQHF
V gene: TRBV2
CDR3 length: 13

CDR3 protein: CASRGTGGRTEAFF
V gene: TRBV3-1/TRBV3-2
CDR3 length: 14

CDR3 protein: CASRRSVNYGYTF
V gene: TRBV6-5
CDR3 length: 13

CDR3 protein: CASSQDLRGDQPQHF
V gene: TRBV4-3
CDR3 length: 15

CDR3 protein: CASGDASTYEQYF
V gene: TRBV7-9
CDR3 length: 13

CDR3 protein: CASSFQGNFQETQYF
V gene: TRBV7-9
CDR3 length: 15

CDR3 protein: CASSLGLEARETQYF
V gene: TRBV3-1/TRBV3-2
CDR3 length: 15

CDR3 protein: CAWSAGWTEAFF
V gene: TRBV30
CDR3 length: 12

CDR3 protein: CASKFSTGRYYNEQFF
V gene: TRBV27
CDR3 length: 16

CDR3 protein: CASSAGGELFF
V gene: TRBV7-2
CDR3 length: 11

CDR3 protein: CASRRTAMNTEAFF
V gene: TRBV6-5
CDR3 length: 14

CDR3 protein: CASSPDPQGRYEQYF
V gene: TRBV10-1
CDR3 length: 15

CDR3 protein: CASSSYRDRHLEQYF
V gene: TRBV6-5
CDR3 length: 15

CDR3 protein: CATSRPRDTFYNEQFF
V gene: TRBV15
CDR3 length: 16

CDR3 protein: CASTGQGYSNQPQHF
V gene: TRBV28
CDR3 length: 15

CDR3 protein: CASSRRVSGEVNEQFF
V gene: TRBV2
CDR3 length: 16

CDR3 protein: CASRGQGLSYEQYF
V gene: TRBV5-1
CDR3 length: 14

CDR3 protein: CASSFGDSGAYNEQFF
V gene: TRBV7-9
CDR3 length: 16

CDR3 protein: CASSQSPVPLAGGEKETQYF
V gene: TRBV4-3
CDR3 length: 20

CDR3 protein: CASSVVRGYEQYF
V gene: TRBV9
CDR3 length: 13

CDR3 protein: CASSLAGGIYEQYF
V gene: TRBV5-1
CDR3 length: 14

CDR3 protein: CASILGDTQYF
V gene: TRBV2
CDR3 length: 11

CDR3 protein: CASSPRGQNTEAFF
V gene: TRBV19
CDR3 length: 14

CDR3 protein: CASSVDLWDRRNYGYTF
V gene: TRBV9
CDR3 length: 17

CDR3 protein: CASSRGHGTQYF
V gene: TRBV6-5
CDR3 length: 12

CDR3 protein: CASSSQDGVPILHF
V gene: TRBV5-5
CDR3 length: 14

CDR3 protein: CASSLAGSNSPLHF
V gene: TRBV11-3
CDR3 length: 14

CDR3 protein: CASSPIDTQETQYF
V gene: TRBV18
CDR3 length: 14

CDR3 protein: CAWIGDRSNQPQHF
V gene: TRBV30
CDR3 length: 14

CDR3 protein: CASSQDREIDSPLHF
V gene: TRBV4-3
CDR3 length: 15

CDR3 protein: CASSLAQTYEQYF
V gene: TRBV27
CDR3 length: 13

CDR3 protein: CASSYDRGTDTQYF
V gene: TRBV2
CDR3 length: 14

CDR3 protein: CASNSQGAGTEAFF
V gene: TRBV9
CDR3 length: 14

CDR3 protein: CASDRVNTEQYF
V gene: TRBV14
CDR3 length: 12

CDR3 protein: CASSYRTGSGANVLTF
V gene: TRBV3-1/TRBV3-2
CDR3 length: 16

CDR3 protein: CASSLRGSPYEQYF
V gene: TRBV5-1
CDR3 length: 14

CDR3 protein: CASSSGTTTYNEQFF
V gene: TRBV5-1
CDR3 length: 15

CDR3 protein: CASSAGQEYEQYF
V gene: TRBV2
CDR3 length: 13

CDR3 protein: CASSLRGSWVYGYTF
V gene: TRBV6-5
CDR3 length: 15

CDR3 protein: CASSLEGGNQPQHF
V gene: TRBV5-1
CDR3 length: 14

CDR3 protein: CASSQMRPLEKLFF
V gene: TRBV3-1/TRBV3-2
CDR3 length: 14

CDR3 protein: CASSYTPGGGDTQYF
V gene: TRBV7-2
CDR3 length: 15

CDR3 protein: CASSGDLNYGYTF
V gene: TRBV18
CDR3 length: 13